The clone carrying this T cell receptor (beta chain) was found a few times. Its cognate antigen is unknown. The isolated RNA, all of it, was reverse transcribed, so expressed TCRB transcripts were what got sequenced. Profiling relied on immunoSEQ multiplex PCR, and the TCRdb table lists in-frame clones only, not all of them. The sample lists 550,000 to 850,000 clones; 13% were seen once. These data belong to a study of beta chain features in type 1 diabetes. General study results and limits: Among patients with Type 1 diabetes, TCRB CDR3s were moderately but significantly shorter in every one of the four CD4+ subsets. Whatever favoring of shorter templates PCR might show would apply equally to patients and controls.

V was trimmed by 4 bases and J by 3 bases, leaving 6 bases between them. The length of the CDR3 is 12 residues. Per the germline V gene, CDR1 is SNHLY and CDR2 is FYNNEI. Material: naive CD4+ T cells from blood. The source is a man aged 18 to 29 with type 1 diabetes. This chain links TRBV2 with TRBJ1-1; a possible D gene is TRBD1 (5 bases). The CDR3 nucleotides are TGTGCCAGCAGTGTCAGGGACACTGAAGCTTTCTTT. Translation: CASSVRDTEAFF.